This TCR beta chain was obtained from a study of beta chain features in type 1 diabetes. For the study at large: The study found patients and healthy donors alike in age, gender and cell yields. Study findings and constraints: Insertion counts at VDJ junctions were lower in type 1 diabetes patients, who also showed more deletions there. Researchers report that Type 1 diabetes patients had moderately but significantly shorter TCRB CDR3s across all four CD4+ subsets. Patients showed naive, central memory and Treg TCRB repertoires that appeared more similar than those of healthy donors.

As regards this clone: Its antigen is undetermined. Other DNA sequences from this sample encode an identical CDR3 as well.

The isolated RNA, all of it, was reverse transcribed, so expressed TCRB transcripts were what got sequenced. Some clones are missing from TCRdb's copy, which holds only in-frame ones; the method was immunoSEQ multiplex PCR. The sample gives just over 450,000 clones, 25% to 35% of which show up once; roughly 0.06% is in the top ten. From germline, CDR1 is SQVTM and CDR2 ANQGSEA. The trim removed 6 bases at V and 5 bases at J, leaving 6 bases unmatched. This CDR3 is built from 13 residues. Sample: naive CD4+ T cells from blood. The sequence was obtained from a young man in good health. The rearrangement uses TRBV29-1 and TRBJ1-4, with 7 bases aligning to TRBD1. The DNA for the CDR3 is TGCAGCGTACAACAGGGGCCCAATGAAAAACTGTTTTTT. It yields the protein CSVQQGPNEKLFF.